This T cell receptor (beta chain) originates from a study of somatic mutations in cytotoxic T cells in rheumatoid arthritis. For this clone: What it binds is unknown.

Under the authors' procedure: Among patient CD8+ clones larger than 1%, matches to published virus-specific TCRB sequences were rare. The repertoire was sequenced with immunoSEQ multiplex PCR; TCRdb's copy has only in-frame clones and lacks some. The V and J calls and clone size were taken over from that table, and D and trimming were inferred from the DNA. Here the sample spans 10,000 or so clones, roughly 74% being singletons. Study-wide results and limits: An age-related increase in CD8+ clonality was seen in rheumatoid arthritis patients but not in healthy controls.

V was pared by 0 bases and J by 5 bases, with 10 bases of the junction left unmatched. This CDR3 region has 17 residues. CDR1 is LGHNA, CDR2 YNFKEQ, per germline. The V call is TRBV4-2, the J call TRBJ1-5; TRBD1 agrees at 7 bases. Sequencing input: CD8+ T cells sorted from blood. This clonotype was sampled from an adult with rheumatoid arthritis. CDR3 sequence reads: CASSQETGIKGYQPQHF. CDR3 DNA: TGTGCCAGCAGCCAAGAGACAGGGATCAAGGGGTATCAGCCCCAGCATTTT.